This is a list of T cell receptor beta chains from one sample in a study of T cell repertoires in cytomegalovirus infection. For these receptors, no antigen is known. TCRdb analysed the reads with MiXCR anew, one entry per CDR3 protein. The sample lists a few hundred thousand distinct CDR3 sequences; around a quarter were seen once. Specimen: cultured PBMCs, collected from culture after CMV antigen stimulation. These receptor sequences come from a human donor in good health (CMV status not recorded). Some clones in this sample may be carry-over from other donors' samples. The conserved cysteine and the conserved F or W are not part of the CDR3 here. Fields, in order: V gene, CDR3 protein.

TRBV6-1,ASRPGRGNTEAF
TRBV20-1,SARSPASSYNSPLH
TRBV11-3,ASSTRQGRAGELF
TRBV20-1,SASLGGERGAWTQY
TRBV7-9,ASSPRASAFDEQF
TRBV7-2,ASSLATSGNDEQF
TRBV11-2,ASSPRLVAYEQF
TRBV19,ASSIFPSFGELF
TRBV11-1,ASRGLAAYEQY
TRBV2,ASSGQGGNTGELF
TRBV6-2/TRBV6-3,ASRRPGTGLSGANVLT
TRBV20-1,SASSPSGNPGELF
TRBV6-5,ASSYSGLPIYTGELF
TRBV7-9,ASSWTGTGVGTEAF
TRBV6-1,ASTGRNSAYEQY
TRBV10-3,AISQGASGQETQY
TRBV19,ASSGRGIVDTQY
TRBV28,ASRGTSGSENHNEQF
TRBV19,ASSGRVNTEAF
TRBV7-2,ASSLAGGLPGQF
TRBV12-3/TRBV12-4,ASLHSRDRIMNTEAF
TRBV7-9,ASSSRPGLRSRYGYT
TRBV4-1,ASSQVRDPDQPQH
TRBV10-3,AISSRASGRSGNEQF
TRBV5-1,ASSRGLAGETQY
TRBV7-9,ASSSPPGEVAPTVYNEQF
TRBV11-2,TSSSIPGRETQY
TRBV7-2,ASSTGLATSYEQY
TRBV19,ASSTSGTATSPLH
TRBV12-3/TRBV12-4,ASSLILGWGGGYT
TRBV5-5,ASSARTDTEAF
TRBV20-1,SATTSGTSGRDEQF
TRBV7-3,ASSFKRGSRDEQF
TRBV10-3,AISGTGQGKETQY
TRBV7-2,ASSLTSYNEQS
TRBV19,ASHSPSSDYGYT
TRBV4-1,ASSQDDYEQY
TRBV19,ASSILGQGQRARGYT
TRBV7-6,ASSFLPGGQGTDTQY
TRBV11-2,ASSKRDIPNTEAF
TRBV25-1,ASSEAEYTEAF
TRBV7-2,ASSLVSGSMAGEQF
TRBV20-1,SAKALAGGSYNEQF
TRBV28,ASSPRTGWSYEQY
TRBV9,ASSVDGQGGNQPQH
TRBV6-2/TRBV6-3,ASRNLLGKLF
TRBV7-2,ASSLAVLGGEQF
TRBV7-9,ASSAQNSNQPQH
TRBV6-6,ASSARLVQAFDEQF
TRBV12-5,ASARDRGLWETQY
TRBV19,ASSPGLVANEQF
TRBV7-9,ASSFEGQGPEKLF